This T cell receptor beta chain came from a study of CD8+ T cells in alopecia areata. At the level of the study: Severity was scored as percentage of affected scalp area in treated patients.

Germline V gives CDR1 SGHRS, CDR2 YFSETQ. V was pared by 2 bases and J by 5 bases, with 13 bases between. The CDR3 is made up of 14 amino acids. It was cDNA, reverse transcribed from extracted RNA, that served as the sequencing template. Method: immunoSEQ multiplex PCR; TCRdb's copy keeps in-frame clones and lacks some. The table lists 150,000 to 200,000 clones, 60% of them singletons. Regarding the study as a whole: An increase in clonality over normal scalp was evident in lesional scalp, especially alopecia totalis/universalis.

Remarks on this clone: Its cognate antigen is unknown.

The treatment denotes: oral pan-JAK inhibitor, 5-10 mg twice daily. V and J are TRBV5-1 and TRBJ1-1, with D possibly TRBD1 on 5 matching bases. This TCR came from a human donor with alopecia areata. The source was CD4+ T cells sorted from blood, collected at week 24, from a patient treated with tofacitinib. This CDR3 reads CASSLGVRVTEAFF. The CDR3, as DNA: TGCGCCAGCAGCTTAGGTGTCAGGGTAACTGAAGCTTTCTTT.